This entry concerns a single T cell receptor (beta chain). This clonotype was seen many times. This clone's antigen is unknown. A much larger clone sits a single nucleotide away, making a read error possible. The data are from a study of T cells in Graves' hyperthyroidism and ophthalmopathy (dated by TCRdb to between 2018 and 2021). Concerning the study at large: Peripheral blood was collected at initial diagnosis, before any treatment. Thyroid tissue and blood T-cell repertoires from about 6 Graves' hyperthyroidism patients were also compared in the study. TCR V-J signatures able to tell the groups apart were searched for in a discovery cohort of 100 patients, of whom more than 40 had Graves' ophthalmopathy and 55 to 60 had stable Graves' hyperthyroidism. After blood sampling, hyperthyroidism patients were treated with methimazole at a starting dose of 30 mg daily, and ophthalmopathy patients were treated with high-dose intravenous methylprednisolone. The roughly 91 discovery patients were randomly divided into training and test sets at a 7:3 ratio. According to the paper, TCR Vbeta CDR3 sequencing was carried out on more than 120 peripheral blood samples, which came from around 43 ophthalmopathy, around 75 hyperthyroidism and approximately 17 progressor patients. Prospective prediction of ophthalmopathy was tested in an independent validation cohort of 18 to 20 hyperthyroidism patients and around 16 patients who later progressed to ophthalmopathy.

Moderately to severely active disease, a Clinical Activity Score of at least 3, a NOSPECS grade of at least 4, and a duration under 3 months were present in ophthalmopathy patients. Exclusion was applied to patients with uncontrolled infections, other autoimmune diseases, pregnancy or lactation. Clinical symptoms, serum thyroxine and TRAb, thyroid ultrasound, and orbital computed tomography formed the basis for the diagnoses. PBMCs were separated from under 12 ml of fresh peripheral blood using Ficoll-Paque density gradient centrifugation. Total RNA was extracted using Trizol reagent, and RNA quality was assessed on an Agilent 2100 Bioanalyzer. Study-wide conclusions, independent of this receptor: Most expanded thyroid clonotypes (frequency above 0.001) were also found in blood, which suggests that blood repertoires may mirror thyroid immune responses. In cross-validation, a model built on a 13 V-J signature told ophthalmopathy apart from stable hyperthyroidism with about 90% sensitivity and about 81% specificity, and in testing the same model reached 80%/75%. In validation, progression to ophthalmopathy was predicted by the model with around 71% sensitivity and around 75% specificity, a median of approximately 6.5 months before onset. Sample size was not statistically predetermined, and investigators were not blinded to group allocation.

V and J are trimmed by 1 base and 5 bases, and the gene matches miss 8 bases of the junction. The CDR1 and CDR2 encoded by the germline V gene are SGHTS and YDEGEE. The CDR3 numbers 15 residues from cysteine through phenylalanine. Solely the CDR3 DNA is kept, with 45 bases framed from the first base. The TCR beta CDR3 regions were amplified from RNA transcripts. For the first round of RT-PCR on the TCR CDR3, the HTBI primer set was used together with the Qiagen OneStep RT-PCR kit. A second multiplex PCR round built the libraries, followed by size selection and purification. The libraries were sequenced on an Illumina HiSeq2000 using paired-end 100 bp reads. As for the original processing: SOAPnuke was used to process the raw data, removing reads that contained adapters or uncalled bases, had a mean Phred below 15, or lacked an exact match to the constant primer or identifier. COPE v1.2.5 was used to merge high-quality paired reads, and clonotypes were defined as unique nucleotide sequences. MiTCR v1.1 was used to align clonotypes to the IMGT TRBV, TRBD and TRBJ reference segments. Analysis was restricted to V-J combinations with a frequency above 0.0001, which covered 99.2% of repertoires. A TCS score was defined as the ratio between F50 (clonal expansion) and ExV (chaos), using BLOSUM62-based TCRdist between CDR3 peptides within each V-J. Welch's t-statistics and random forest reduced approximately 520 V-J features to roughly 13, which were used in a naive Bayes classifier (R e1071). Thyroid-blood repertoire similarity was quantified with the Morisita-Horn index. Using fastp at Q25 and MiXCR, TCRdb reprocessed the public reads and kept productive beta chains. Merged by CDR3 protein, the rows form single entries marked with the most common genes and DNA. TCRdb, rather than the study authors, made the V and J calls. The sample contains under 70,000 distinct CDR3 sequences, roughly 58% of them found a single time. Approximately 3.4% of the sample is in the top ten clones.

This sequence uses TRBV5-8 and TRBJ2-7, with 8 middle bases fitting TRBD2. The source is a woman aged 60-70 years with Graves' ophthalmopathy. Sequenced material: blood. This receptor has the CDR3 CASSLRTGGGDEQYF. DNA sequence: TGTGCCAGCAGCTTGAGAACGGGAGGGGGGGACGAGCAGTACTTC. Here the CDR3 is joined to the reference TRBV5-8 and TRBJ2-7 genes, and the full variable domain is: EAGVTQSPTHLIKTRGQQATLRCSPISGHTSVYWYQQALGLGLQFLLWYDEGEERNRGNFPPRFSGRQFPNYSSELNVNALELEDSALYLCASSLRTGGGDEQYFGPGTRLTVT.